Presented here are 23 T cell receptor beta chains from one specimen sequenced in a study of T cells in Graves' hyperthyroidism and ophthalmopathy. RNA transcripts served as the template for amplifying TCR beta CDR3 regions. A first-round RT-PCR of the TCR CDR3 used the HTBI primer set. TCRdb re-derived calls from the multiplex PCR reads in MiXCR, one entry per CDR3 protein. This table has more than 500,000 distinct CDR3 sequences, 46% appearing once. Sequenced material: peripheral blood or thyroid tissue (not recorded which). The receptors stem from an adult woman with Graves' disease, either hyperthyroidism or ophthalmopathy (not recorded which).

This clonotype has at least ten counts. This chain uses TRBV7-2 with TRBJ1-1, with unresolved D. The CDR3 runs 15 residues. The germline V gene encodes CDR1 SGHTA and CDR2 FQGNSA. V shed 2 bases and J shed 0 bases, with 10 bases lying between them. The CDR3 here is CASSLQLGMNTEAFF. CDR3 nucleotides: TGTGCCAGCAGCTTACAGTTAGGGATGAACACTGAAGCTTTCTTT.

Details on this clonotype: Compared with germline, one end of the junction differs, possibly owing to a read error. J is TRBJ2-7 and V is TRBV6-5; TRBD1 might be the D (5 bases). Germline CDR1 and CDR2: MNHEY and SVGAGI. The CDR3 spans 16 residues. The CDR3 loop reads CAISYSIKDSSYEQYF. The CDR3 DNA reads as TGTGCCATCAGTTACTCGATAAAAGACAGCTCCTACGAGCAGTACTTC.

This clonotype occurred a few times. The J gene is TRBJ1-1, the V gene TRBV7-8; the D is unclear. V was trimmed by 8 bases and J by 4 bases, leaving 11 bases between them. This CDR3 has 12 amino acids. Germline CDR1 and CDR2: SGHVS and FQNEAQ. The CDR3 sequence is CASADWGTEAFF. DNA for the CDR3: TGTGCCAGCGCCGACTGGGGCACTGAAGCTTTCTTT.

This clonotype was found a few times. The rearrangement links TRBV5-5 to TRBJ2-5; D unresolved. The germline V gene has CDR1 SGHKS and CDR2 YYEKEE (reference sequence). The CDR3 runs to 15 residues. Trimming removed 2 bases from V and 1 base from J, with 12 bases in between. DNA of the CDR3: TGTGCCAGCAGCTTTGGACCCTTCTCCCAAGAGACCCAGTACTTC. Amino acid sequence: CASSFGPFSQETQYF.

This clonotype appeared many times. This chain uses TRBV6-1 with TRBJ1-4; no firm D call. V shed 2 bases and J shed 11 bases, with 12 bases lying between them. Per the germline V gene, CDR1 is MNHNS and CDR2 is SASEGT. This CDR3 is built from 13 residues. Here the CDR3 DNA reads TGTGCCAGCAGTGAACGGTTAGAGGGCAAACTGTTTTTT. Translating gives CASSERLEGKLFF.

The chain uses TRBV29-1 and TRBJ1-1, with D unclear. The CDR3 contains 12 residues. V dropped 8 bases and J dropped 1 base, with 11 bases sitting between them. Germline CDR1 SQVTM, CDR2 ANQGSEA. For the CDR3, the DNA is TGCAGCAGTTCAAACGGGAACACTGAAGCTTTCTTT. Its protein is CSSSNGNTEAFF.

The sample holds one count of this clonotype. This chain connects TRBV10-3 to TRBJ1-5; D perhaps matches TRBD1 (6 bases). The germline CDR1 and CDR2 sequences are ENHRY and SYGVKD. This CDR3 is 12 amino acids long. Trimming shortened V by 10 bases and J by 3 bases, and 10 bases separated the two germline ends. The CDR3 protein is CATGQFNQPQHF. For the CDR3, the DNA is TGTGCCACCGGACAGTTCAATCAGCCCCAGCATTTT.

The chain combines TRBV5-6 with TRBJ1-2; no reliable D call. Germline lookup yields CDR1 SGHDT and CDR2 YYEEEE. The ends were cut back, 0 bases at V and 7 bases at J, with 13 bases in the middle. This CDR3 is built from 14 residues. The CDR3 DNA follows: TGTGCCAGCAGCTTGGATCCTGACCCCTCTGGCTACACCTTC. As protein: CASSLDPDPSGYTF.

The chain has TRBV15 and TRBJ2-2; D unclear. This CDR3 has 17 residues. The germline V and J ends were trimmed by 0 bases and 1 base, with 12 bases remaining between them. Germline V lookup: CDR1 LNHNV, CDR2 YYDKDF (reference sequence). The CDR3 nucleotides read TGTGCCACCAGCAGAGATCTTCTCTCCGAGAACACCGGGGAGCTGTTTTTT. Amino acids: CATSRDLLSENTGELFF. Complete variable domain (other parts from reference TRBV15 and TRBJ2-2): DAMVIQNPRYQVTQFGKPVTLSCSQTLNHNVMYWYQQKSSQAPKLLFHYYDKDFNNEADTPDNFQSRRPNTSFCFLDIRSPGLGDTAMYLCATSRDLLSENTGELFFGEGSRLTVL.

The chain carries TRBV7-9 and TRBJ2-6, with unresolved D. Trimming cost V 5 bases and J 0 bases, with 11 bases left between them. Germline V gene sequence: CDR1 SEHNR, CDR2 FQNEAQ (reference sequence). This CDR3 is 16 amino acids long. The chain's CDR3 is CASSGPTSSGANVLTF. DNA for the CDR3: TGTGCCAGCAGCGGTCCTACCAGCTCTGGGGCCAACGTCCTGACTTTC.

This chain links TRBV20-1 with TRBJ2-7; 9 positions match TRBD2. The CDR3 sequence is 15 residues long. The V and J ends lost 6 bases and 3 bases, in that order; junction bases with no gene match: 12. CDR1 and CDR2 from the germline V gene are DFQATT and SNEGSKA (reference sequence). The CDR3 spells CSAIRGIAGDYEQYF. The CDR3 DNA reads as TGCAGTGCCATTCGAGGTATAGCGGGAGACTACGAGCAGTACTTC.

The chain has TRBV10-2 and TRBJ2-7; D call uncertain. Germline CDR1 is WSHSY and CDR2 is SAAADI. Deletions cut 4 bases from V and 1 base from J, with 14 bases between. This CDR3 region has 15 residues. CDR3 residues: CASSAGLLRSYEQYF. The CDR3 DNA sequence: TGCGCCAGCAGTGCCGGGCTTCTACGTTCCTACGAGCAGTACTTC.

In its sample, this clonotype was seen a few times. The junction does not match germline at one end; this may be a read error. The rearrangement links TRBV7-9 to TRBJ1-1; tentative D call: TRBD1 (6 bases). The length of the CDR3 is 15 residues. Per germline, CDR1 SEHNR and CDR2 FQNEAQ (reference sequence). CDR3 DNA: TGTGCCAGCCGCTTATTCGTATACAGGGACGGTGAAGCTTTCTTT. Its protein is CASRLFVYRDGEAFF.

Concerning this clonotype: The junction shows a germline mismatch at one end, possibly a read error. This chain links TRBV10-3 with TRBJ1-6; D remains unclear. This CDR3 contains 15 residues. Germline V CDR1 and CDR2: ENHRY, SYGVKD. The DNA of the CDR3 is TGTGCCAGCAGTTTAGTACAGATCGGGAATTCACCCCTCCACTTT. Translation: CASSLVQIGNSPLHF.

The chain couples TRBV13 to TRBJ2-7; tentatively, D is TRBD2 (7 bases). The CDR3 length is 15 residues. Germline CDR1 and CDR2: PRHDT and FYEKMQ (reference sequence). V lost 5 bases and J 2 bases, leaving 16 bases between the germline ends. CDR3 DNA: TGTGCCAGCAGCCGAGAGGGGGAGGGGACCTACGAGCAGTACTTC. The encoded protein is CASSREGEGTYEQYF.

The chain recombines TRBV28 with TRBJ2-7; a possible D gene is TRBD1 (6 bases). Germline CDR1 reads MDHEN; CDR2 reads SYDVKM. V was clipped by 7 bases and J by 2 bases, with 9 bases between them. CDR3 length equals 12 residues. CDR3 DNA sequence: TGTGCCAGCACCTACAGGGCCTACGAGCAGTACTTC. Residues: CASTYRAYEQYF.

The chain has TRBV2 and TRBJ1-2, with D perhaps matching TRBD1 (5 bases). In germline, CDR1 is SNHLY, CDR2 FYNNEI. The CDR3 totals 12 residues. CDR3 sequence (DNA): TGTGCTAGTGGGGCAGGGACCTATGGCTACACCTTC. Residues: CASGAGTYGYTF.

On this clonotype itself: Its ends do not fully match the called genes, so a read error is possible. V and J are TRBV7-3 and TRBJ2-7; tentative D call: TRBD1 (6 bases). Germline lookup yields CDR1 SGHTA and CDR2 FQGTGA. The length of the CDR3 is 15 residues. CDR3 protein: CASSHIDRSSYEQYF. CDR3 DNA: TGCGCCAGCAGCCACATCGACAGGAGCTCCTACGAGCAGTACTTC.

The table lists this clonotype with a few counts. The CDR3 DNA reads as TGTGCCAGCAGCTTAGCGTTTGGCGGGATGGCCGGGGAGCTGTTTTTT. Translation gives CASSLAFGGMAGELFF. J is TRBJ2-2 and V is TRBV7-2; a possible D gene is TRBD2 (6 bases). The CDR3 sequence is 16 residues long. Trimming shortened V by 0 bases and J by 6 bases, and 14 bases separated the two germline ends. CDR1 and CDR2 (germline): SGHTA, FQGNSA.

In this sample, this clonotype turned up many times. The rearrangement links TRBV20-1 to TRBJ2-5, with 9 bases identical to TRBD2. The CDR3 length is 16 residues. Germline V gene data show CDR1 as DFQATT and CDR2 as SNEGSKA (reference sequence). Germline trimming cut 0 bases from V and 5 bases from J; bases unmatched to any gene: 10. CDR3 loop: CSARDVTLAGRETQYF. Written as DNA, the CDR3 is TGCAGTGCTAGAGATGTCACCCTAGCGGGGCGGGAGACCCAGTACTTC.

This clonotype was detected a few times. The CDR3 reads CASSLWGPGLASGELFF. CDR3 nucleotide sequence: TGTGCCAGCAGTTTGTGGGGTCCGGGACTAGCTTCCGGGGAGCTGTTTTTT. The chain couples TRBV12-3 or TRBV12-4 to TRBJ2-2; 9 nucleotides line up with TRBD2. Trimming took 3 bases from V and 6 from J; bases not matched to a gene: 11. This CDR3 is built from 17 residues.

This clonotype was picked up many times. This chain links TRBV29-1 with TRBJ1-4, with 11 bases matching TRBD1. V trimming: 7 bases; J trimming: 4 bases; junction bases outside the gene matches: 5. Germline CDR1 SQVTM, CDR2 ANQGSEA. The CDR3 runs 14 residues. The CDR3 loop reads CSARTGGLNEKLFF. CDR3 nucleotide sequence: TGCAGCGCCCGGACAGGGGGCCTTAATGAAAAACTGTTTTTT.

This clonotype was seen a few times. The V gene is TRBV29-1, the J gene TRBJ2-7, with 8 bases fitting TRBD2. Germline V gene lookup returns CDR1 SQVTM and CDR2 ANQGSEA. The CDR3 length is 13 residues. Losses at the gene ends were 8 bases for V and 4 bases for J; bases not matched to a gene: 10. The CDR3 loop is CSLAGGASYEQYF. The CDR3, as DNA: TGCAGCTTGGCCGGGGGGGCGAGTTACGAGCAGTACTTC.